This TCR beta chain emerged from a study of tumor-infiltrating lymphocytes in primary liver carcinoma. This CDR3 region has 16 residues. Germline V lookup: CDR1 SQVTM, CDR2 ANQGSEA. This clonotype was seen just once. Its matching antigen is unknown. A much larger clone differs by one base, so this may be a read error. Starting material of 450 to 550 ng total RNA yielded TCR beta cDNA via a constant-region primer. A slightly modified ARM-PCR protocol with three nested multiplex PCR rounds produced these TCR beta libraries. Running nine to ten cycles apiece, the first two PCR rounds relied on TRBV1-TRBV30 forward primers together with a C-beta reverse primer. TCRdb reprocessed the multiplex PCR reads with MiXCR, giving one entry per CDR3 protein. Here the sample spans hundreds of thousands of distinct CDR3 sequences, about three fifths being singletons. Germline DNA was extracted alongside blood RNA, which was obtained from unsorted whole blood.

Overall study findings and caveats: Tumors had a significantly higher top-250-clone fraction than blood (p = 0.039). Tumor-adjacent and tumor-blood pairs overlapped less than tumor region pairs did.

The sample was peripheral blood. This TCR came from a woman aged 25 to 39 with primary liver carcinoma and hepatitis B virus infection. V gene TRBV29-1 combines with J gene TRBJ2-2; 7 bases map to TRBD2. The CDR3 bases are TGCAACGTTAGAGTGGCGGGAGATTCGAACACCGGGGAGCTGTTTTTT. Translation: CNVRVAGDSNTGELFF.